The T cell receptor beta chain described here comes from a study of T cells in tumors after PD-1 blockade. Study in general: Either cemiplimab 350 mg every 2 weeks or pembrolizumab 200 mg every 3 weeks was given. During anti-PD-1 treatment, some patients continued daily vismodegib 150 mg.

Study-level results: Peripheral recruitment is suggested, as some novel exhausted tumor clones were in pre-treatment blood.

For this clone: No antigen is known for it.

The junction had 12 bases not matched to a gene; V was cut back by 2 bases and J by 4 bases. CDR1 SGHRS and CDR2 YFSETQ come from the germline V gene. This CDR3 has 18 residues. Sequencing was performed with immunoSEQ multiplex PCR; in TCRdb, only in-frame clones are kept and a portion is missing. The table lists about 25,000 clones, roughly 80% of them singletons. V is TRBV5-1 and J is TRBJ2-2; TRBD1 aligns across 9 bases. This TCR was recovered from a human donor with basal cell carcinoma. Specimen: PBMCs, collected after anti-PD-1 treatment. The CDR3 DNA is TGCGCCAGCAGCTTAGTCTCCTTAGGACAGGGGAGCACCGGGGAGCTGTTTTTT. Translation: CASSLVSLGQGSTGELFF.